The source of this TCR beta chain is a study of T cell responses to AZD1222 COVID-19 vaccine. This clone has just a few counts. Profiled with immunoSEQ multiplex PCR; TCRdb holds only in-frame clones, not every one. The sample carries 130,000 to 150,000 clones, approximately 86% recorded once. Germline V gene sequence: CDR1 LNHDA, CDR2 SQIVND (reference sequence). Unmatched junction bases numbered 8, after V lost 3 bases and J lost 4 bases. CDR3 length: 15 amino acids. V gene TRBV19 combines with J gene TRBJ1-2; 7 bases map to TRBD1. The sequence came from an adult who received the MenACWY meningococcal vaccine as a control. Source: peripheral blood, taken 28 days after the second dose of the MenACWY control vaccine. The CDR3 coding sequence is TGTGCCAGTAGTATTTACGGGACAGAAATCTATGGCTACACCTTC. Its translation is CASSIYGTEIYGYTF. The variable domain in full, completed from reference TRBV19 and TRBJ1-2, reads DGGITQSPKYLFRKEGQNVTLSCEQNLNHDAMYWYRQDPGQGLRLIYYSQIVNDFQKGDIAEGYSVSREKKESFPLTVTSAQKNPTAFYLCASSIYGTEIYGYTFGSGTRLTVV.